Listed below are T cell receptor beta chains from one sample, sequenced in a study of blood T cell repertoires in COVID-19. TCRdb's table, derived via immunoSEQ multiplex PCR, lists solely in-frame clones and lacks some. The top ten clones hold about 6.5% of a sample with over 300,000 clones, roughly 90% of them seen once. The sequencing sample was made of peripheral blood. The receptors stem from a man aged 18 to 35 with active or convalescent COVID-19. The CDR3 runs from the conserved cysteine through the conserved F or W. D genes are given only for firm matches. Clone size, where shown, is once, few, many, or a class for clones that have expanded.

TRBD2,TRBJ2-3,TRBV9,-,TGTGCCAGCAGCTCCCGCCGGGCAGGACTAGCGGGAGGACCAGGCACAGATACGCAGTATTTT,CASSSRRAGLAGGPGTDTQYF
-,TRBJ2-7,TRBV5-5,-,TGTGCCAGCAGCTTGGGGACAGGGAGGGACGAGCAGTACTTC,CASSLGTGRDEQYF
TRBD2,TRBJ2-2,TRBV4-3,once,TGCGCCAGCAGCCAAGATAGCCTAGCGGGAGTAACCGGGGAGCTGTTTTTT,CASSQDSLAGVTGELFF
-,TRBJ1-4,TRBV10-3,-,TGTGCCATCAGTGACTATGCGACAGGACTGTTTTTT,CAISDYATGLFF
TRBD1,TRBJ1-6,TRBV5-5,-,TGTGCCAGCAGAAGGACAGGGTTTCTCGATTCACCCCTCCACTTT,CASRRTGFLDSPLHF
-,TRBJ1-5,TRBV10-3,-,TGTGCCATCACCGGAGATCAGCCCCAGCATTTT,CAITGDQPQHF
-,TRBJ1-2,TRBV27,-,TGTGCCAGCAGTTTAAAAGAGAACTATGGCTACACCTTC,CASSLKENYGYTF
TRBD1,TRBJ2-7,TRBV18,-,TGTGCCAGCTCACCGGGACAGCGATACGAGCAGTACTTC,CASSPGQRYEQYF
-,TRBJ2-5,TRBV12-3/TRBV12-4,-,TGTGCCAGCAGTTACCAGGGGAAAGAGACCCAGTACTTC,CASSYQGKETQYF
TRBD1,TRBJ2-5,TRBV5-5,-,TGTGCCAGTGGACAGGGGGCGAGAGAGACCCAGTACTTC,CASGQGARETQYF
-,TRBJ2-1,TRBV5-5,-,TGTGCCAGCAGCTTGGACCCGACGGGGAATGAGCAGTTCTTC,CASSLDPTGNEQFF
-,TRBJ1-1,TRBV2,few,TGTGCCAGCAGTCCTCCTACCGGGTCTGAAGCTTTCTTT,CASSPPTGSEAFF
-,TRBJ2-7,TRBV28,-,TGTGCCAGCAGTTCCCTGGGGCAGGGGCGGTACGAGCAGTACTTC,CASSSLGQGRYEQYF
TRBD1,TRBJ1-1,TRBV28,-,TGTGCCAGCAGGATGACAGGGGATTGGACTGAAGCTTTCTTT,CASRMTGDWTEAFF
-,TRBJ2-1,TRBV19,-,TGTGCCAGTAGTATGGGGGCCCGCTCCTACAATGAGCAGTTCTTC,CASSMGARSYNEQFF
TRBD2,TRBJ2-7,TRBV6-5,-,TGTGCCAGCACGGCGGGGGATGTTCCTCTCTACGAGCAGTACTTC,CASTAGDVPLYEQYF
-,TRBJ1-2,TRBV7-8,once,TGTGCCAGCAGCTCACCCTTACCCGGGGACTACTATGGCTACACCTTC,CASSSPLPGDYYGYTF
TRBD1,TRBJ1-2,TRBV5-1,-,TGCGCCAGCAGCTTCGACTCGACAGGGATTAACTCTTATGGCTACACCTTC,CASSFDSTGINSYGYTF
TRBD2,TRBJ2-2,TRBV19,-,TGTGCCAGTAGTATCCTCCGGGGGGAGGGAACCGGGGAGCTGTTTTTT,CASSILRGEGTGELFF
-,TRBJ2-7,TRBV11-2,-,TGTGCCAGCAGCTTTCAGGGCAAGTCCGAGCAGTACTTC,CASSFQGKSEQYF
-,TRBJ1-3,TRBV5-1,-,TGCGCCAGCAGCCGCACGAGGGACTCTGGAAACACCATATATTTT,CASSRTRDSGNTIYF
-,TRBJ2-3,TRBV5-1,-,TGCGCCAGCCCTAAGAGCTCAGGGAACACAGATACGCAGTATTTT,CASPKSSGNTDTQYF
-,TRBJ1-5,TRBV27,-,TGTGCCAGCTATGCTGCGGGGCCCAATCAGCCCCAGCATTTT,CASYAAGPNQPQHF
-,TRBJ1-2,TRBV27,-,TGTGCCAGCAGTACGACAGGATTCTATGGCTACACCTTC,CASSTTGFYGYTF
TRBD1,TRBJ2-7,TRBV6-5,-,TGTGCCAGCAAAAAAGAGGGACAGGGGGCTTACGAGCAGTACTTC,CASKKEGQGAYEQYF
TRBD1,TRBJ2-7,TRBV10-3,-,TGTGCCATCAGTGAGTCCGACAGGGGATCAGCCGAGCAGTACTTC,CAISESDRGSAEQYF
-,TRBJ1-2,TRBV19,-,TGTGCCAGTAGTATCCTGGGCAGGGACTATGGCTACACCTTC,CASSILGRDYGYTF
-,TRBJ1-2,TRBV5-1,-,TGCGCCAGCAGCTTAACTGGGGGCGAGTCCTATGGCTACACCTTC,CASSLTGGESYGYTF
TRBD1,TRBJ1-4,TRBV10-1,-,TGCGCCAGCAGTGAGTCGGGGACAGGGTTGCGGGAAAAACTGTTTTTT,CASSESGTGLREKLFF
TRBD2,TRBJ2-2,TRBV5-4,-,TGTGCCAGCAGCTTCCTCGGGGGGACCGGGGAGCTGTTTTTT,CASSFLGGTGELFF
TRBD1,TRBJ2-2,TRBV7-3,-,TGTGCCAGCAGCACGGCCCGGGGACAGGGAAGGGAGCTGTTTTTT,CASSTARGQGRELFF
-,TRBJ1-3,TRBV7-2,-,TGTGCCAGCAGCTCGCCCCCCGGGGGGGGCAACACCATATATTTT,CASSSPPGGGNTIYF
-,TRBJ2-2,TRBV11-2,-,TGTGCCAGCAGCCTCCTGGCAGCGCCCGGGGAGCTGTTTTTT,CASSLLAAPGELFF
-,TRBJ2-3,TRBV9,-,TGTGCCAGCAGCGTAGGCGGCAGTACATCAGATACGCAGTATTTT,CASSVGGSTSDTQYF
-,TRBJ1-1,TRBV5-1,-,TGCGCCAGCAGCTTGGCCATTAAAGGGGACACTGAAGCTTTCTTT,CASSLAIKGDTEAFF
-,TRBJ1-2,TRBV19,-,TGTGCCACCCAGAAAGACTATGGCTACACCTTC,CATQKDYGYTF
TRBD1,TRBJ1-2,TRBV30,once,TGTGCCTGGGACCCTCGACAGGGAGCTACCTATGGCTACACCTTC,CAWDPRQGATYGYTF
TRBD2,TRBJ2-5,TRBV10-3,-,TGTGCCATCAGAGTACTTACCCGGGACTACCTAGAAGAGACCCAGTACTTC,CAIRVLTRDYLEETQYF
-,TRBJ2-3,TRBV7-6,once,TGTGCCAGCAGTACCCGCCCCAGGGGATTTAGCACAGATACGCAGTATTTT,CASSTRPRGFSTDTQYF
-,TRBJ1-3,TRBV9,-,TGTGCCAGCAGCCCTCGGGACTTCTCTGGAAACACCATATATTTT,CASSPRDFSGNTIYF
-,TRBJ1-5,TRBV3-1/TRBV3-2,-,TGTGCCAGCAGCCAAGGGGGGAGGCAGCCCCAGCATTTT,CASSQGGRQPQHF
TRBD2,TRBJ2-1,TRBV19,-,TGTGCCAGTAGTATAGCGGGAGGTCCCAATGAGCAGTTCTTC,CASSIAGGPNEQFF
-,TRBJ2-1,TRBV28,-,TGTGCCAGCAGTTTCCCCGTCCGGTCGAGCTCCTACAATGAGCAGTTCTTC,CASSFPVRSSSYNEQFF
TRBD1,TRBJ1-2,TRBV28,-,TGTGCCAGCAGGTGGCCGGGACAGGGCTATGGCTACACCTTC,CASRWPGQGYGYTF
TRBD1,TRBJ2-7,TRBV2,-,TGTGCCAGCAGTGAGGACAGGGGGACCAACTACGAGCAGTACTTC,CASSEDRGTNYEQYF
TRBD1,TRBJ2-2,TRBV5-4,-,TGTGCCAGCAGCTTTACCGGGACAGGGGGTGCGGAGCTGTTTTTT,CASSFTGTGGAELFF
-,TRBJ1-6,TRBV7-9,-,TGTGCCAGCAGCGCGACCCGGGACATATATAATTCACCCCTCCACTTT,CASSATRDIYNSPLHF
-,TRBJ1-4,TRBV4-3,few,TGCGCCAGCAGCCAAAAACTACAGGGCTGGGAAAAACTGTTTTTT,CASSQKLQGWEKLFF
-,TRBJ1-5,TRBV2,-,TGTGCCAGCAGCGTGCCAGGGGGCAATCAGCCCCAGCATTTT,CASSVPGGNQPQHF